The 7 T cell receptor beta chains below come from one sample, sequenced in a study of T cells in localized non-small cell lung cancer. The method was immunoSEQ multiplex PCR; TCRdb's version includes in-frame clones alone and lacks a portion of them. The repertoire has just over 70,000 clones, 86% of them found once; the top ten carry 21%. Sequences were derived from peripheral blood, sampled before any cancer treatment. The receptors come from a male donor aged 60 or over with stage III squamous cell lung carcinoma.

The chain recombines TRBV27 with TRBJ1-6; D call uncertain. Trimming shortened V by 11 bases and J by 13 bases, and 15 bases separated the two germline ends. Germline V gene lookup returns CDR1 MNHEY and CDR2 SMNVEV (reference sequence). The CDR3 has 11 residues. The CDR3 DNA reads as TGTGCCTCGTGGGGTCCTCCTCCCCTCCACTTT. This sequence encodes CASWGPPPLHF.

The V call is TRBV5-1, the J call TRBJ2-1; possible D gene TRBD2, 6 bases. The CDR3 length is 13 residues. Looked up from germline, CDR1 is SGHRS and CDR2 is YFSETQ. Trimming stripped 0 bases from V and 9 bases from J, with 10 bases between. The CDR3 reads CASSLDGGFEQFF. The CDR3 DNA sequence: TGCGCCAGCAGCTTGGACGGAGGGTTTGAGCAGTTCTTC.

This sequence joins TRBV11-1 and TRBJ2-7; perhaps D is TRBD1 or TRBD2 (5 bases each). Trimming removed 5 bases from V and 0 bases from J, with 11 bases in between. Germline V CDR1 and CDR2: SGHAT, FQDESV (reference sequence). This CDR3 is built from 14 residues. The CDR3 DNA reads as TGTGCCAGCAGCCCGAGGGACCGCTCCTACGAGCAGTACGTC. Translation gives CASSPRDRSYEQYV.

The chain joins TRBV5-1 to TRBJ1-3; no reliable D call. V lost 0 bases and J lost 0, with 4 bases in between. Germline V lookup: CDR1 SGHRS, CDR2 YFSETQ. CDR3 length: 14 amino acids. CDR3 in amino acids: CASSLESSGNTIYF. CDR3 coding DNA: TGCGCCAGCAGCTTGGAATCCTCTGGAAACACCATATATTTT.

The rearrangement uses TRBV21-1 and TRBJ1-1. TRBV21-1 is shown as a pseudogene. The CDR3 spans 10 residues. The CDR3 is CATRNTEAFF. Written as DNA, the CDR3 is TGTGCCACGCGAAACACTGAAGCTTTCTTT.

The rearrangement uses TRBV15 and TRBJ2-1; D may be TRBD1 (5 bases). The CDR3 runs to 15 residues. Germline V gene data show CDR1 as LNHNV and CDR2 as YYDKDF (reference sequence). Trimming left V 4 bases short and J 3 bases short, with 13 bases between. The CDR3 loop reads CATSTDSLGYNEQFF. In DNA form, the CDR3 reads TGTGCCACCAGCACCGACAGTTTGGGCTACAATGAGCAGTTCTTC.

The chain joins TRBV10-3 to TRBJ2-5; D call uncertain. V was pared by 2 bases and J by 5 bases, with 3 bases between. The germline gives CDR1 ENHRY, CDR2 SYGVKD. The CDR3 extends over 11 amino acids. CDR3 in amino acids: CAISEEETQYF. In DNA form, the CDR3 reads TGTGCCATCAGTGAGGAGGAGACCCAGTACTTC.